These 20 T cell receptor beta chains came from one sample sequenced in a study of regulatory T cells in long-lasting Graves disease. Noted time point: newly diagnosed GD, antithyroid drugs for less than 3 months. The authors made the TCR library using RNA they extracted from PBMCs. Through Arm-PCR of CDR3 regions and iRepertoire HTBI primers, TCR beta libraries were built. Via MiXCR, TCRdb re-called the multiplex PCR reads, giving one row per CDR3 protein. The table shows roughly 420,000 distinct CDR3 sequences, with about 17% occurring only once. These data also featured in a second study, about T cells in Graves' hyperthyroidism and ophthalmopathy.

The material sequenced was peripheral blood mononuclear cells (PBMCs), taken at new diagnosis, from a patient treated with antithyroid drugs. The receptors here all came from a woman between 18 and 29 years old with Graves disease.

The chain combines TRBV19 with TRBJ2-2, with D unresolved. V was clipped by 5 bases and J by 1 base, with 5 bases between them. In germline, CDR1 is LNHDA, CDR2 SQIVND (reference sequence). CDR3 length: 13 residues. The CDR3 spells CASSYKNTGELFF. Here the CDR3 DNA reads TGTGCCAGTAGTTACAAGAACACCGGGGAGCTGTTTTTT.

This clonotype was observed a handful of times. This chain connects TRBV18 to TRBJ2-5, with TRBD1 as a possible D gene (5 bases). Trimming removed 3 bases at V and 2 bases at J, with 13 bases between. This CDR3 has 15 residues. Germline CDR1 is KGHSH and CDR2 is LQKENI. The CDR3 reads CASSPRFREQETQYF. The DNA of the CDR3 is TGTGCCAGCTCACCCCGGTTCAGGGAACAAGAGACCCAGTACTTC.

In its sample, this clonotype was seen a few times. The chain combines TRBV29-1 with TRBJ2-1; 8 nucleotides align to TRBD2. V dropped 6 bases and J dropped 7; count of bases not matched to a gene: 8. The CDR3 is 13 amino acids. Germline CDR1 is SQVTM and CDR2 is ANQGSEA. The CDR3 DNA sequence: TGCAGCGTAGACAGCGGGAGAGTGAATGAGCAGTTCTTC. Encoded protein: CSVDSGRVNEQFF.

This clonotype was seen repeatedly, ten times or more. The chain carries TRBV28 and TRBJ2-6; D uncertain. The CDR3 is 15 residues long. The germline V and J ends were trimmed by 4 bases and 3 bases, with 10 bases remaining between them. Germline V gene sequence: CDR1 MDHEN, CDR2 SYDVKM. In DNA, the CDR3 is TGTGCCAGCAGTTCCCCATATGGTGGGGCCAACGTCCTGACTTTC. Translation: CASSSPYGGANVLTF.

The chain couples TRBV20-1 to TRBJ2-7, with TRBD2 identical over 8 bases. Germline V CDR1 and CDR2: DFQATT, SNEGSKA (reference sequence). CDR3 length equals 13 residues. V dropped 6 bases and J dropped 7; count of bases not matched to a gene: 11. The CDR3 sequence: CSAGSGSYNEQYF. CDR3 nucleotide sequence: TGCAGTGCCGGGAGCGGGAGCTACAATGAGCAGTACTTC.

The chain has TRBV6-1 and TRBJ2-3; no clear D. The CDR3 runs 13 residues. Germline CDR1 MNHNS, CDR2 SASEGT. The V and J ends lost 10 bases and 2 bases respectively, with 13 bases between them. This chain's CDR3 is CATTSISTDTQYF. The CDR3 DNA is TGTGCCACCACAAGTATTTCCACAGATACGCAGTATTTT.

This clonotype showed up just a few times. The chain joins TRBV29-1 to TRBJ2-7; TRBD2 is a possible D gene (6 bases). This CDR3 is 13 amino acids long. Germline lookup yields CDR1 SQVTM and CDR2 ANQGSEA. V lost 5 bases and J 6 bases, leaving 17 bases between the germline ends. CDR3 sequence: CSVIKSQGGEQYF. DNA of the CDR3: TGCAGCGTTATAAAATCCCAGGGAGGCGAGCAGTACTTC.

This clonotype came up many times. This chain connects TRBV27 to TRBJ2-7; D possibly corresponds to TRBD2 (5 bases). CDR3 length: 14 residues. CDR1 and CDR2 from the germline V gene are MNHEY and SMNVEV (reference sequence). V was cut by 6 bases and J by 1 base, with 13 bases left in between. For the CDR3, the DNA is TGTGCCAGCAGCCTCCGGGGTGCGTCCTACGAGCAGTACTTC. Amino acids: CASSLRGASYEQYF.

This clonotype has at least ten counts. This sequence joins TRBV7-9 and TRBJ2-1; 9 positions agree with TRBD2. V lost 5 bases to trimming and J lost 6 bases; unmatched junction nucleotides: 8. The CDR3 contains 15 residues. Germline CDR1 and CDR2: SEHNR and FQNEAQ (reference sequence). This CDR3 is CASSRGRTSANEQFF. CDR3 nucleotides: TGTGCCAGCAGCCGCGGGAGGACTAGCGCCAATGAGCAGTTCTTC. Filled out from reference TRBV7-9 and TRBJ2-1, the complete variable domain reads DTGVSQNPRHKITKRGQNVTFRCDPISEHNRLYWYRQTLGQGPEFLTYFQNEAQLEKSRLLSDRFSAERPKGSFSTLEIQRTEQGDSAMYLCASSRGRTSANEQFFGPGTRLTVL.

This clonotype has a handful of counts. The chain combines TRBV7-8 with TRBJ2-3, with 9 bases that match TRBD2. The length of the CDR3 is 16 residues. CDR1 and CDR2 from the germline V gene are SGHVS and FQNEAQ. After removal of 5 bases from V and 2 bases from J, the junction contained 8 bases not matched to a gene. CDR3 loop: CASSVVLAGPTDTQYF. The CDR3 DNA sequence: TGTGCCAGCAGCGTAGTTCTAGCGGGACCCACAGATACGCAGTATTTT.

This clonotype occurred many times. The gene calls are TRBV7-2 and TRBJ1-1, with TRBD1 matching over 11 bases. CDR1 and CDR2 from the germline V gene are SGHTA and FQGNSA. Trimming cost V 5 bases and J 6 bases; bases outside gene matches: 8. This CDR3 spans 15 amino acids. CDR3 region: CASSRKSGQGAEAFF. The CDR3 DNA reads TGTGCCAGCAGCCGGAAGTCGGGACAGGGGGCTGAAGCTTTCTTT.

This clonotype was seen repeatedly, ten times or more. The junction departs from the called germline gene at one end, perhaps through a read error. As DNA, the CDR3 is TGCAGTGCTAGAGTCGTCTCCCACAATGAGCAGTTCTTC. It translates to CSARVVSHNEQFF. The chain recombines TRBV20-1 with TRBJ2-1; D unresolved. Germline CDR1 reads DFQATT; CDR2 reads SNEGSKA (reference sequence). CDR3 length equals 13 residues.

This clonotype was observed many times. The chain has TRBV7-8 and TRBJ1-5; the D is unclear. The germline CDR1 and CDR2 sequences are SGHVS and FQNEAQ. The ends were cut back, 1 base at V and 0 bases at J, with 10 bases in the middle. The length of the CDR3 is 16 residues. The CDR3 loop reads CASSLVGSLSNQPQHF. DNA for the CDR3: TGTGCCAGCAGCTTAGTCGGCAGCCTTAGCAATCAGCCCCAGCATTTT.

The J gene is TRBJ1-5, the V gene TRBV10-3, with D maybe TRBD1 (6 bases). The CDR3 is 16 residues long. Deletions cut 0 bases from V and 6 bases from J, with 15 bases between. The germline gives CDR1 ENHRY, CDR2 SYGVKD. CDR3 nucleotides: TGTGCCATCAGTGAGTCCGGCAGGGGCGGTGGTCAGCCCCAGCATTTT. It yields the protein CAISESGRGGGQPQHF.

This clonotype was observed many times. The chain carries TRBV7-3 and TRBJ2-1, with TRBD1 identical over 9 bases. CDR1 is SGHTA and CDR2 is FQGTGA in the germline V gene. The V and J ends lost 5 bases and 4 bases, in that order; junction bases with no gene match: 6. The CDR3 extends over 15 amino acids. The DNA of the CDR3 is TGTGCCAGCAGCCTGGACAGGGGAGAGTACAATGAGCAGTTCTTC. Its protein is CASSLDRGEYNEQFF.

This chain uses TRBV6-9 with TRBJ2-7; possible D gene TRBD1, 6 bases. This CDR3 spans 16 amino acids. With 3 bases removed from V and 2 bases from J, the gap between germline ends came to 17 bases. CDR1 and CDR2 from the germline V gene are MNHGY and SVAAGI. The DNA for the CDR3 is TGTGCCAGCAGTTACTATTCCCCAGGGGACACCTACGAGCAGTACTTC. This sequence encodes CASSYYSPGDTYEQYF.

A few counts support this clonotype. The V call is TRBV13, the J call TRBJ2-6; D is uncertain. CDR1 is PRHDT, CDR2 FYEKMQ, per germline (reference sequence). Trimming shortened V by 3 bases and J by 0 bases, and 6 bases separated the two germline ends. The CDR3 spans 15 residues. The CDR3 here is CASSFKSSGANVLTF. The CDR3, as DNA: TGTGCCAGCAGCTTCAAGAGCTCTGGGGCCAACGTCCTGACTTTC.

V gene TRBV2 combines with J gene TRBJ1-5, with D hard to call. CDR1 is SNHLY, CDR2 FYNNEI, per germline. CDR3 length: 15 residues. V shed 0 bases and J shed 0 bases, with 6 bases lying between them. CDR3 amino acids: CASSEAQYSNQPQHF. CDR3 nucleotides: TGTGCCAGCAGTGAAGCGCAGTATAGCAATCAGCCCCAGCATTTT.

This clonotype was detected ten times or more. The DNA for the CDR3 is TGTGCCAGCAGCCAAGGGGCATCCACGTACTTC. This codes for CASSQGASTYF. The V gene is TRBV7-2, the J gene TRBJ2-7; D may be TRBD1 (5 bases). V lost 5 bases to trimming and J lost 12 bases, with 14 bases between them. This CDR3 region has 11 residues. CDR1 and CDR2 (germline): SGHTA, FQGNSA.

This clonotype was recorded many times. At one boundary the junction diverges from the germline segment, which might be a read error. The V gene is TRBV12-3 or TRBV12-4, the J gene TRBJ1-5; tentatively, D is TRBD1 (6 bases). The CDR3 runs to 15 residues. The chain's CDR3 is CASTLGGGGNQPQHF. DNA for the CDR3: TGTGCCAGCACTTTAGGGGGGGGCGGTAATCAGCCCCAGCATTTT.